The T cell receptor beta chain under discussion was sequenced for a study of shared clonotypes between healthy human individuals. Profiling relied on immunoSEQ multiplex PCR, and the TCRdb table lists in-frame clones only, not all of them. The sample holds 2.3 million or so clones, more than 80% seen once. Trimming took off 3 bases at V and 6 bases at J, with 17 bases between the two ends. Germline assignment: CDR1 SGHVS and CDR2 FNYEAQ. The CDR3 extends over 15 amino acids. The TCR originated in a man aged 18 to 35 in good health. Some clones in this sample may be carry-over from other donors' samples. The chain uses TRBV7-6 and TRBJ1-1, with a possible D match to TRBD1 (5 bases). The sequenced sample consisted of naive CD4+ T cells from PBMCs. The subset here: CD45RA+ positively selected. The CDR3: CASSLFQGRDSEAFF. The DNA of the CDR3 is TGTGCCAGCAGCTTGTTCCAAGGCAGGGACTCTGAAGCTTTCTTT.